The source of this T cell receptor beta chain is a study of shared clonotypes between healthy human individuals. Naivety among CD8 cells was defined by CD45RO negativity and positive CCR7 selection, thereby excluding terminally differentiated effector memory CD45RA+ cells. TCRdb's copy holds only in-frame clones and misses some; the assay was immunoSEQ multiplex PCR. Found here are roughly 590,000 clones, just under 97% of them singletons; the top ten hold approximately 0.1%. The CDR3 covers 15 residues. Germline CDR1 is MGHRA and CDR2 is YSYEKL. V lost 0 bases and J lost 1, with 9 bases in between. Study-wide points: Large sequencing depth failed to make sorted-subset sequencing complete, rarefaction showed.

Comment on this clone: Its specificity is not known.

The sample consisted of naive CD8+ T cells sorted from blood. The TCR originated in a woman in her twenties or thirties in good health. The chain joins TRBV4-1 to TRBJ1-2; possibly TRBD1 for D (5 bases). CDR3 in amino acids: CASSQENGGNYGYTF. CDR3 nucleotides: TGCGCCAGCAGCCAAGAGAACGGGGGTAACTATGGCTACACCTTC.